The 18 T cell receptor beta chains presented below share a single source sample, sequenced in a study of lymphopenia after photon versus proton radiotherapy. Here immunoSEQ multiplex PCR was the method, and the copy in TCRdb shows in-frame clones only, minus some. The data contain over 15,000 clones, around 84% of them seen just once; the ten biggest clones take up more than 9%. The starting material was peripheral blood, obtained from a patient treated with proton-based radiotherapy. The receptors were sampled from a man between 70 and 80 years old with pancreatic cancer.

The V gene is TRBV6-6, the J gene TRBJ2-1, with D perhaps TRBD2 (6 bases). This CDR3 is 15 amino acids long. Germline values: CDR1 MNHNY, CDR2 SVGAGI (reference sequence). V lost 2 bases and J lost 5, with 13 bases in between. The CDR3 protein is CASSYGRRGHNEQFF. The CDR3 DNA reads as TGTGCCAGCAGTTACGGGCGGAGGGGTCACAATGAGCAGTTCTTC.

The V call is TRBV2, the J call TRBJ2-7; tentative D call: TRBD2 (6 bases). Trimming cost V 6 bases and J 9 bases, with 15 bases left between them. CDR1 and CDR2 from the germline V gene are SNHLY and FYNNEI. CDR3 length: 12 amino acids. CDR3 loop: CASSRGTTGQYF. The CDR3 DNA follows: TGTGCCAGCAGCCGCGGGACCACCGGGCAGTACTTC.

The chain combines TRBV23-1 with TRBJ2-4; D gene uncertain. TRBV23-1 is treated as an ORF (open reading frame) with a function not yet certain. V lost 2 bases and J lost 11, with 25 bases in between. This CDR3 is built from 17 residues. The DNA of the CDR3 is TGCGCCAGCAGTCAAAGGCGGCGGTGGGGTTCAATAAGACTTCAGTACTTC. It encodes CASSQRRRWGSIRLQYF.

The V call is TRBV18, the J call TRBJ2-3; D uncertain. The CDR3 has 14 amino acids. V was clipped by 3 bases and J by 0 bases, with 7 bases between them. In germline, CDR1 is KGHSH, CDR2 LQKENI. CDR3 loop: CASSPGSSTDTQYF. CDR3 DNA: TGTGCCAGCTCACCGGGCAGTAGCACAGATACGCAGTATTTT.

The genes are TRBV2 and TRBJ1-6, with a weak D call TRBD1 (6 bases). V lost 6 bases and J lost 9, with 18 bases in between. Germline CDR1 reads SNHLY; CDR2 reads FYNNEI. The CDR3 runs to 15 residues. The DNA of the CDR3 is TGTGCCAGCAGCCCACGGGGGGCTGAGGGTTCACCCCTCCACTTT. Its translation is CASSPRGAEGSPLHF.

CDR3 in DNA: TGTGCCAGCATTTCGGGACAGGAGAACACTGAAGCTTTCTTT. Its translation is CASISGQENTEAFF. The rearrangement links TRBV21-1 to TRBJ1-1; the table's D gene call, TRBD1, was not cross checked with the DNA. TRBV21-1 has pseudogene status. This CDR3 is built from 14 residues.

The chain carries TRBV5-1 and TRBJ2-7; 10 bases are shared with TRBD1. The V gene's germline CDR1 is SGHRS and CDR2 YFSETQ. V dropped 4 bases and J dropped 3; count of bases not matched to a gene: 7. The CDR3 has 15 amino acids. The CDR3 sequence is CASSNPGQGIYEQYF. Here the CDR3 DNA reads TGCGCCAGCAGCAACCCGGGACAGGGGATCTACGAGCAGTACTTC.

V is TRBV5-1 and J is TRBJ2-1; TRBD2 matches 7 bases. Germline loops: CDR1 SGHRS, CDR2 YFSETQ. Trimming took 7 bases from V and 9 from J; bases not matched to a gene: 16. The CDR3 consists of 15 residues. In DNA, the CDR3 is TGCGCCAGCGGACTAGGCTCAACGGGACCCGCTGAGCAGTTCTTC. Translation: CASGLGSTGPAEQFF. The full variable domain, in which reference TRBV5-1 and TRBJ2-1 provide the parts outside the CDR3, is KAGVTQTPRYLIKTRGQQVTLSCSPISGHRSVSWYQQTPGQGLQFLFEYFSETQRNKGNFPGRFSGRQFSNSRSEMNVSTLELGDSALYLCASGLGSTGPAEQFFGPGTRLTVL.

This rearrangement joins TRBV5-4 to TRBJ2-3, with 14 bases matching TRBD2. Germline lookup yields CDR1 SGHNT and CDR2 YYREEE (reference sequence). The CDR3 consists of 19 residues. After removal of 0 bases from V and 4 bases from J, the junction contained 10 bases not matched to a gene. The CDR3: CASSLGLAGGPGRADTQYF. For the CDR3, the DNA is TGTGCCAGCAGCTTGGGACTAGCGGGGGGGCCAGGGAGGGCAGATACGCAGTATTTT.

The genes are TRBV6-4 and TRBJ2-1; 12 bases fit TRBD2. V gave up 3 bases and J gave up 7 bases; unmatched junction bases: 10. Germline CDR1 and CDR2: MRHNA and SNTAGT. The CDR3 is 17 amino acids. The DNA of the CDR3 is TGTGCCAGCAGTGAGGATCCGGGACTAGCGGGCAATAATGAGCAGTTCTTC. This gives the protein CASSEDPGLAGNNEQFF.

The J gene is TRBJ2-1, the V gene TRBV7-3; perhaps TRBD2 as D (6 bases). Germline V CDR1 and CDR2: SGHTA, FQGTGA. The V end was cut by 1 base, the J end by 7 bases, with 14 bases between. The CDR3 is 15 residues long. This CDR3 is CASSLIAGRRNEQFF. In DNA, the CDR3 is TGTGCCAGCAGCTTAATCGCGGGAAGGCGGAATGAGCAGTTCTTC.

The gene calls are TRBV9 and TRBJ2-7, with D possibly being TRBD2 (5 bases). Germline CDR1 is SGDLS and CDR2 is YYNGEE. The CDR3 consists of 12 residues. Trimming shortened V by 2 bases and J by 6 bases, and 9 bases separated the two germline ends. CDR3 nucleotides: TGTGCCAGCAGCGTCTCAGAGGGCGAGCAGTACTTC. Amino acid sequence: CASSVSEGEQYF.

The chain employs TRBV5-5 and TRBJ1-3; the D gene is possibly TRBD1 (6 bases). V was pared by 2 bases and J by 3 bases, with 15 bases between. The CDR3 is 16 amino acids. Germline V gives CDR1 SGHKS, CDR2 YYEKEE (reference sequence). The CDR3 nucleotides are TGTGCCAGCAGCTTACAGGGTAGGGCTGGTGGAAACACCATATATTTT. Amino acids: CASSLQGRAGGNTIYF.

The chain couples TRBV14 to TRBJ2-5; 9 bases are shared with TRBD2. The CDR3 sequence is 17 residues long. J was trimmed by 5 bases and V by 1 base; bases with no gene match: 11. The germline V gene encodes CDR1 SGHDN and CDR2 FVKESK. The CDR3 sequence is CASSQGRAGGSWETQYF. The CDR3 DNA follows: TGTGCCAGCAGCCAAGGTCGAGCGGGAGGATCATGGGAGACCCAGTACTTC. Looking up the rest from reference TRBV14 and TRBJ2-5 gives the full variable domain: EAGVTQFPSHSVIEKGQTVTLRCDPISGHDNLYWYRRVMGKEIKFLLHFVKESKQDESGMPNNRFLAERTGGTYSTLKVQPAELEDSGVYFCASSQGRAGGSWETQYFGPGTRLLVL.

CDR3 region: CASSISPADTQYF. The DNA for the CDR3 is TGTGCCAGTAGTATATCTCCCGCAGATACGCAGTATTTT. This chain uses TRBV19 with TRBJ2-3; D ambiguous. The V end lost 2 bases, the J end lost 4 bases, and 7 bases lay between the germline ends. The CDR3 is made up of 13 amino acids. Germline assignment: CDR1 LNHDA and CDR2 SQIVND (reference sequence).

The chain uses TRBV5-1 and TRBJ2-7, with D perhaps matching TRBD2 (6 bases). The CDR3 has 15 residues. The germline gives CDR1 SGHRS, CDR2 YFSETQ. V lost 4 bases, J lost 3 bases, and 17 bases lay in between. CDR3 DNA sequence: TGCGCCAGCAGCGCTCGGGACTTCGGCAACTACGAGCAGTACTTC. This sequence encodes CASSARDFGNYEQYF. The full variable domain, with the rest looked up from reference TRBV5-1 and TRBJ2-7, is KAGVTQTPRYLIKTRGQQVTLSCSPISGHRSVSWYQQTPGQGLQFLFEYFSETQRNKGNFPGRFSGRQFSNSRSEMNVSTLELGDSALYLCASSARDFGNYEQYFGPGTRLTVT.

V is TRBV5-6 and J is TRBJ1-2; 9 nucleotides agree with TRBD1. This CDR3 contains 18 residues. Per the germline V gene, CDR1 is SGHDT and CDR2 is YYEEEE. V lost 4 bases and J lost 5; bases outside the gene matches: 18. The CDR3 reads CASSPGGGQGFGVYGYTF. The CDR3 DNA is TGTGCCAGCAGCCCGGGTGGGGGACAGGGCTTCGGTGTTTATGGCTACACCTTC.

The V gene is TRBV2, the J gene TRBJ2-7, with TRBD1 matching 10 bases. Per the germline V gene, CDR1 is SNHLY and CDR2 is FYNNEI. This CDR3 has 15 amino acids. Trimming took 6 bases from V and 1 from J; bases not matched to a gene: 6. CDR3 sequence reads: CASRRPGQGSYEQYF. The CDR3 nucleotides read TGTGCCAGCAGACGACCGGGACAGGGGTCCTACGAGCAGTACTTC.